This T cell receptor beta chain was found in a study of T-cell reconstitution after alpha-beta-depleted transplantation in children. The V gene's germline CDR1 is MDHEN and CDR2 SYDVKM. This CDR3 region has 16 residues. V lost 5 bases, J lost 0 bases, and 14 bases lay in between. The study's findings and limits: Counts and diversity of T cells one year after transplant came mostly from newly produced T cells. Reportedly, alpha-beta T cells present about two months post-transplant originated from several hundred expanded clones of graft origin.

This clonotype occurred many times. Its target is not known. As it was prepared, the TCRbeta library received unique molecular identifiers. MiXCR, run by TCRdb on the PCR reads, gives a single entry per CDR3 protein. The sample includes about 300,000 distinct CDR3 sequences, over 7.5% of them seen just once. The sample here was peripheral blood, taken 360 days after TCRalphabeta/CD19-depleted stem cell transplant. The V gene is TRBV28, the J gene TRBJ1-5; a possible D gene is TRBD1 (5 bases). This TCR was recovered from a female patient between 2 and 15 years old who had a stem cell transplant for Fanconi anemia, so the T cells may come from the graft donor. The CDR3: CASSTSGGHSNQPQHF. The CDR3, as DNA: TGTGCCAGCAGTACCTCGGGAGGACATAGCAATCAGCCCCAGCATTTT.